These 8 T cell receptor beta chains came from one sample sequenced in a study of blood T cell repertoires in COVID-19. The repertoire was sequenced with immunoSEQ multiplex PCR; TCRdb's copy has only in-frame clones and lacks some. Here the sample spans tens of thousands of clones, around 84% being singletons. Sequences were obtained from peripheral blood. All receptors derive from a human donor in a cohort sampled during active COVID-19.

This chain links TRBV15 with TRBJ2-1; 7 bases are shared with TRBD2. V was pared by 0 bases and J by 7 bases, with 9 bases of the junction left unmatched. The CDR3 extends over 16 amino acids. Germline V gene sequence: CDR1 LNHNV, CDR2 YYDKDF (reference sequence). The CDR3 DNA is TGTGCCACCAGCAGAGATTCGGGGGGTGGGTGGAATGAGCAGTTCTTC. Translation: CATSRDSGGGWNEQFF.

The genes are TRBV30 and TRBJ1-5; 9 bases are a match to TRBD1. V was clipped by 1 base and J by 7 bases; unmatched bases: 11. Per the germline V gene, CDR1 is GTSNPN and CDR2 is SVGIG (reference sequence). This CDR3 is 16 amino acids long. The CDR3 region is CAWSGSLGQGGQPQHF. CDR3 in DNA: TGTGCCTGGAGTGGGTCCTTGGGACAGGGAGGCCAGCCCCAGCATTTT.

The sample holds a few counts of this clone. The chain has TRBV10-1 and TRBJ2-7, with TRBD2 identical over 12 bases. CDR1 and CDR2 (germline): WNHNN, SYGVQD (reference sequence). J lost 3 bases, V lost 0 bases, and 6 bases had no gene match. The CDR3 has 17 residues. Here the CDR3 reads CASSESELAGGFYEQYF. For the CDR3, the DNA is TGCGCCAGCAGTGAGTCTGAACTAGCGGGAGGCTTCTACGAGCAGTACTTC.

This clone appeared a single time. The chain employs TRBV5-5 and TRBJ2-3; D may be TRBD2 (7 bases). Germline CDR1 is SGHKS and CDR2 is YYEKEE (reference sequence). The CDR3 sequence is 20 residues long. V lost 2 bases, J lost 1 base, and 26 bases lay in between. This CDR3 reads CASSFRPPRGATLGTDTQYF. CDR3 DNA: TGTGCCAGCAGCTTCCGGCCCCCCCGGGGGGCGACTTTGGGCACAGATACGCAGTATTTT.

The chain couples TRBV11-2 to TRBJ1-1; the match to TRBD1 covers 7 bases. CDR3 length: 16 amino acids. Germline CDR1 and CDR2: SGHAT and FQNNGV. The V segment lost 4 bases and the J segment 0 bases; nucleotides outside the gene matches: 8. CDR3 protein: CASSSRQGTMNTEAFF. The CDR3 DNA reads TGTGCCAGCAGCTCCAGACAGGGCACTATGAACACTGAAGCTTTCTTT. The complete variable domain, with remaining parts taken from reference TRBV11-2 and TRBJ1-1, reads EAGVAQSPRYKIIEKRQSVAFWCNPISGHATLYWYQQILGQGPKLLIQFQNNGVVDDSQLPKDRFSAERLKGVDSTLKIQPAKLEDSAVYLCASSSRQGTMNTEAFFGQGTRLTVV.

This clone was seen just once. The chain is built from TRBV7-8 and TRBJ1-4; D might be TRBD1 (6 bases). There are 17 residues in the CDR3. V lost 1 base and J 8 bases, leaving 20 bases between the germline ends. CDR1 and CDR2 (germline): SGHVS, FQNEAQ. For the CDR3, the DNA is TGTGCCAGCAGCTTAGGGGGGTCGGGGGGCAAAAGAGAAAAACTGTTTTTT. Encoded protein: CASSLGGSGGKREKLFF.

The chain links TRBV7-8 to TRBJ2-7, with D unclear. Germline-derived CDR1 and CDR2 are SGHVS and FQNEAQ. The CDR3 spans 12 residues. The germline V and J ends were trimmed by 5 bases and 7 bases, with 12 bases remaining between them. CDR3 nucleotides: TGTGCCAGCAGCCAATCGGTGAGAGAGCAGTACTTC. It is translated as CASSQSVREQYF. The full variable domain, completed using reference TRBV7-8 and TRBJ2-7, is GAGVSQSPRYKVAKRGQDVALRCDPISGHVSLFWYQQALGQGPEFLTYFQNEAQLDKSGLPSDRFFAERPEGSVSTLKIQRTQQEDSAVYLCASSQSVREQYFGPGTRLTVT.

This clone turned up a few times. This sequence joins TRBV9 and TRBJ2-3, with TRBD2 matching 14 bases. CDR1 is SGDLS and CDR2 is YYNGEE in the germline V gene. Trimming removed 0 bases from V and 2 bases from J; junction bases left unmatched: 5. The CDR3 sequence is 18 residues long. The CDR3 sequence: CASSVGPGLAGDTDTQYF. CDR3 bases: TGTGCCAGCAGCGTAGGACCGGGACTAGCGGGAGACACAGATACGCAGTATTTT. Using reference TRBV9 and TRBJ2-3 for the parts outside the CDR3, the full variable domain is DSGVTQTPKHLITATGQRVTLRCSPRSGDLSVYWYQQSLDQGLQFLIQYYNGEERAKGNILERFSAQQFPDLHSELNLSSLELGDSALYFCASSVGPGLAGDTDTQYFGPGTRLTVL.